One sample yielded the 20 T cell receptor beta chains listed below, sequenced in a study of circulating CD8 cells and anti-PD-1 response in melanoma. Sorting of live CD3+CD8+TCRalphabeta+ cells by PD-1 and/or TIGIT gave four subsets. Each library started from about 15 ng of total RNA using the QIAseq Immune Repertoire TCR panel. TCRdb called the reads again in MiXCR, with one record for every CDR3 protein. Of roughly 450 distinct CDR3 sequences in the sample, about 7% were seen once. The material sequenced was CD8+ T cells from PBMCs, taken at baseline or after one month of anti-PD-1 therapy (not recorded which). These receptors originate from a human donor with melanoma.

This clonotype is labeled medium-sized (0.01 to 0.1%). This rearrangement joins TRBV7-3 to TRBJ2-1; a possible D gene is TRBD2 (5 bases). The germline V gene encodes CDR1 SGHTA and CDR2 FQGTGA. V lost 4 bases and J 6 bases, leaving 19 bases between the germline ends. This CDR3 has 16 amino acids. The CDR3 DNA is TGTGCCAGCAGCTGGGTACCCGGGAAGGAGAGCAATGAGCAGTTCTTC. Translating gives CASSWVPGKESNEQFF.

Relative to its sample, this clonotype is large. Its ends do not fully match the called genes, so a read error is possible. The chain employs TRBV4-1 and TRBJ1-1; D unresolved. The CDR3 is 14 amino acids. The germline CDR1 and CDR2 sequences are MGHRA and YSYEKL. CDR3 amino acids: CASSQDYYGGKESF. The DNA of the CDR3 is TGCGCCAGCAGCCAAGATTACTACGGCGGGAAGGAGTCCTTT.

By sample fraction, this clonotype is medium-sized (0.01 to 0.1%). The J gene is TRBJ1-5, the V gene TRBV12-3 or TRBV12-4; a possible D gene is TRBD1 (6 bases). V was cut by 5 bases and J by 6 bases, with 14 bases left in between. The CDR3 extends over 14 amino acids. CDR3 protein: CASSREQGGQPQHF. CDR3 nucleotides: TGTGCCAGCAGTCGGGAACAGGGAGGTCAGCCCCAGCATTTT.

This clonotype is termed large. The J gene is TRBJ2-7, the V gene TRBV2; TRBD1 is a possible D gene (6 bases). Germline V gives CDR1 SNHLY, CDR2 FYNNEI. The V and J ends lost 7 bases and 7 bases respectively, with 14 bases between them. This CDR3 is 12 amino acids long. The CDR3, as DNA: TGTGCCAGCAAACAGGGTCTACGGGAGCAGTACTTC. This encodes CASKQGLREQYF.

This clonotype is labeled as medium-sized. The chain recombines TRBV12-3 or TRBV12-4 with TRBJ1-2, with D tentatively TRBD1 (6 bases). CDR3 length: 13 residues. V dropped 5 bases and J dropped 4 bases, with 11 bases sitting between them. Here the CDR3 reads CASSLDSFYGYTF. The CDR3 DNA reads as TGTGCCAGCAGTCTGGACAGCTTCTATGGCTACACCTTC.

This clonotype is labeled large. The rearrangement links TRBV11-2 to TRBJ2-3; D ambiguous. Deletions cut 2 bases from V and 3 bases from J, with 15 bases between. Germline V gene sequence: CDR1 SGHAT, CDR2 FQNNGV. The CDR3 sequence is 16 residues long. CDR3 sequence (DNA): TGTGCCAGCAGCTTAAGCCACCTTTACTCGACAGATACGCAGTATTTT. It yields the protein CASSLSHLYSTDTQYF.

This clonotype is medium-sized. V is TRBV12-3 or TRBV12-4 and J is TRBJ1-1; 8 bases align to TRBD1. This CDR3 has 13 amino acids. V gave up 1 base and J gave up 7 bases; unmatched junction bases: 2. The CDR3 reads CASSLGTGLEAFF. DNA of the CDR3: TGTGCCAGCAGTTTAGGGACAGGGCTTGAAGCTTTCTTT.

This sequence joins TRBV20-1 and TRBJ2-3; D is possibly TRBD1 (5 bases). Germline lookup yields CDR1 DFQATT and CDR2 SNEGSKA (reference sequence). The CDR3 is 16 residues long. The V and J ends lost 4 bases and 0 bases respectively, with 17 bases between them. CDR3: CSATREILSSTDTQYF. The CDR3 nucleotides are TGCAGTGCTACCAGGGAAATCCTTTCTAGCACAGATACGCAGTATTTT.

This clonotype is classed as large. The chain combines TRBV4-3 with TRBJ2-7, with 7 nucleotides matching TRBD2. This CDR3 spans 15 amino acids. V shed 2 bases, J shed 3 bases, and the junction held 7 bases outside the gene matches. Germline assignment: CDR1 LGHNA and CDR2 YSLEER. The CDR3 reads CASSQTSGAIYEQYF. CDR3 sequence (DNA): TGCGCCAGCAGCCAAACAAGCGGGGCAATCTACGAGCAGTACTTC.

The rearrangement links TRBV13 to TRBJ2-7; D is unresolved. This CDR3 has 14 residues. Trimming pared 5 bases from V and 5 bases from J, leaving 16 bases between. The germline V gene encodes CDR1 PRHDT and CDR2 FYEKMQ (reference sequence). CDR3 nucleotides: TGTGCCAGCAGCGGCCGCACGCTGGACCACGAGCAGTACTTC. Its translation is CASSGRTLDHEQYF.

The gene calls are TRBV5-4 and TRBJ2-3, with 7 bases aligning to TRBD2. Trimming took 0 bases from V and 4 from J; bases not matched to a gene: 5. CDR1 is SGHNT and CDR2 is YYREEE in the germline V gene (reference sequence). CDR3 length equals 15 residues. The CDR3 nucleotides are TGTGCCAGCAGCTTGGGGACTAGTCCAGCAGATACGCAGTATTTT. Protein: CASSLGTSPADTQYF.

By share, this clonotype ranks as large. The J gene is TRBJ1-2, the V gene TRBV19; tentatively, D is TRBD1 (5 bases). Germline V gene lookup returns CDR1 LNHDA and CDR2 SQIVND (reference sequence). The CDR3 consists of 15 residues. Trimming left V 1 base short and J 5 bases short, with 14 bases between. DNA for the CDR3: TGTGCCAGTAGTATAGGGGGCGCATTTCCATATGGCTACACCTTC. Protein product: CASSIGGAFPYGYTF. The entire variable domain, with the rest obtained from reference TRBV19 and TRBJ1-2, is as follows: DGGITQSPKYLFRKEGQNVTLSCEQNLNHDAMYWYRQDPGQGLRLIYYSQIVNDFQKGDIAEGYSVSREKKESFPLTVTSAQKNPTAFYLCASSIGGAFPYGYTFGSGTRLTVV.

By share, this clonotype counts as medium-sized (0.01 to 0.1%). The chain joins TRBV20-1 to TRBJ2-1; D unresolved. The CDR3 is 12 residues long. Germline V gene data show CDR1 as DFQATT and CDR2 as SNEGSKA (reference sequence). The V end lost 2 bases, the J end lost 8 bases, and 10 bases lay between the germline ends. The CDR3 region has the DNA TGCAGTGCTAGAAGTCTAGGACATGAGCAGTTCTTC. Translated: CSARSLGHEQFF.

By share of the sample, this clonotype is large. The chain employs TRBV2 and TRBJ1-2; D gene uncertain. The germline V gene has CDR1 SNHLY and CDR2 FYNNEI. Trimming took off 3 bases at V and 10 bases at J, with 9 bases between the two ends. The CDR3 runs to 11 residues. The CDR3 loop is CASSDGRDYTF. The DNA for the CDR3 is TGTGCCAGCAGTGACGGGCGGGACTACACCTTC.

In its sample, this clonotype is large. This chain connects TRBV6-5 to TRBJ2-3, with D possibly matching TRBD2 (6 bases). CDR3 length equals 16 residues. CDR1 and CDR2 from the germline V gene are MNHEY and SVGAGI. V dropped 5 bases and J dropped 1 base, with 16 bases sitting between them. The CDR3 spells CASSAERAYGTDTQYF. CDR3 DNA: TGTGCCAGCAGTGCAGAGCGGGCCTATGGCACAGATACGCAGTATTTT.

In its sample, this clonotype is large. The rearrangement joins TRBV12-3 or TRBV12-4 to TRBJ2-7; TRBD2 is a possible D gene (6 bases). The CDR3 spans 13 residues. V lost 7 bases and J 5 bases, leaving 15 bases between the germline ends. CDR3 sequence reads: CASNPGLGNEQYF. CDR3 in DNA: TGTGCCAGCAACCCGGGACTCGGAAACGAGCAGTACTTC.

This clonotype is large. This sequence joins TRBV7-8 and TRBJ2-3; D remains unclear. CDR1 and CDR2 (germline): SGHVS, FQNEAQ. The length of the CDR3 is 13 residues. V gave up 3 bases and J gave up 0 bases, with 4 bases separating them. DNA for the CDR3: TGTGCCAGCAGCTTGCCGAGCACAGATACGCAGTATTTT. Translating gives CASSLPSTDTQYF.

This clonotype is medium-sized in the sample. J is TRBJ1-4 and V is TRBV20-1; possible D gene TRBD1, 6 bases. Germline-derived CDR1 and CDR2 are DFQATT and SNEGSKA (reference sequence). The V end lost 6 bases, the J end lost 6 bases, and 14 bases lay between the germline ends. CDR3 length equals 13 residues. CDR3 bases: TGCAGTGCCCAAACAGGGTCGTATGAAAAACTGTTTTTT. Residues: CSAQTGSYEKLFF.

This clonotype is categorized as medium-sized. This rearrangement joins TRBV20-1 to TRBJ2-2, with 11 bases matching TRBD1. V shed 6 bases, J shed 6 bases, and the junction held 3 bases outside the gene matches. Looked up from germline, CDR1 is DFQATT and CDR2 is SNEGSKA (reference sequence). CDR3 length equals 13 residues. DNA for the CDR3: TGCAGTGCCGGGACAGGGGGGGCCGGGGAGCTGTTTTTT. Translated, it gives CSAGTGGAGELFF.

This clonotype showed up just a few times. A read error may account for a junction end that differs from germline. The rearrangement links TRBV12-3 or TRBV12-4 to TRBJ1-2; D possibly corresponds to TRBD1 (5 bases). The CDR3 has 15 residues. The CDR3 reads CASSFSGTANYGYTF. The CDR3 nucleotides are TGCGCCAGCAGTTTTTCTGGGACCGCGAACTATGGCTACACCTTC.